Described below is a single T cell receptor (beta chain) sequence and its context. This clonotype was seen many times. The clone's antigen remains unknown. Base-call qualities are not available, and no considerably larger clone is one nucleotide away. The data were obtained in a study of T cells in Graves' hyperthyroidism and ophthalmopathy (dated by TCRdb to 2018 to 2020). A note on the overall study: Peripheral blood samples were taken at initial diagnosis, before any treatment was given. To identify distinguishing TCR V-J signatures, a discovery cohort of 90 to 100 patients was used, comprising fewer than 45 with Graves' ophthalmopathy and around 57 with stable Graves' hyperthyroidism. The 75 to 100 discovery patients were divided at random into training and test sets in a 7:3 ratio. After sampling, hyperthyroidism patients received methimazole starting at 30 mg daily, and ophthalmopathy patients received high-dose intravenous methylprednisolone. The study also compared thyroid tissue and blood T-cell repertoires from roughly six Graves' hyperthyroidism patients. Whether ophthalmopathy could be predicted prospectively was tested in an independent validation cohort made up of about 18 hyperthyroidism patients plus 17 patients who later progressed to ophthalmopathy. According to the paper, TCR Vbeta CDR3 sequencing was carried out on 135 peripheral blood samples, which came from fewer than 50 ophthalmopathy, under 85 hyperthyroidism and roughly 17 progressor patients.

The TCR beta CDR3 regions were amplified from RNA transcripts. The first round of RT-PCR for the TCR CDR3 was performed with the HTBI primer set and the Qiagen OneStep RT-PCR kit. Libraries were constructed in a second round of multiplex PCR, after which size selection and purification were performed. Libraries were sequenced paired-end with 100 bp reads on an Illumina HiSeq2000. In the authors' own workflow: Raw data were processed with SOAPnuke, discarding reads with adapters, uncalled bases, mean Phred below 15, or no exact constant-primer or identifier match. High-quality paired reads were merged using COPE v1.2.5, and each unique nucleotide sequence was defined as a clonotype. MiTCR v1.1 was used to align clonotypes to the IMGT TRBV, TRBD and TRBJ reference segments. The analysis included only V-J combinations with a frequency above 0.0001, which together covered 99% to 99.2% of the repertoires. A TCS score was defined as the ratio of F50 (clonal expansion) to E x V (chaos), with BLOSUM62-based TCRdist applied between CDR3 peptides within each V-J. Welch's t-statistics and random forest reduced just over 500 V-J features to under 15, which were used in a naive Bayes classifier (R e1071). Clones were called with MiXCR by TCRdb after fastp trimmed the public reads at Q25, and only in-frame beta chains were retained. Each record represents a unique CDR3 protein, reported with the most common genes and DNA among its rows. The V and J calls reflect TCRdb's pipeline rather than the authors' work. This sample holds 350,000 to 400,000 distinct CDR3 sequences; about a fifth were observed only once. In total, the top ten clones hold 3.7% of the sample.

CDR1 and CDR2 are drawn from the germline V gene: SGHRS, YFSETQ. The CDR3 starts with the cysteine, ends with the phenylalanine, and has 12 residues. The read is trimmed to its CDR3 DNA, 36 bases read in frame from base 1. V drops 9 bases and J drops 8 bases, leaving 17 bases in between. A patient counted as having stable Graves' hyperthyroidism if no progression to ophthalmopathy occurred over 18 months of follow-up. Hyperthyroidism patients were aged 18 to 65 years and newly diagnosed, with disease duration of less than 2 months. Patients with uncontrolled infections, other autoimmune diseases, pregnancy or lactation were excluded. Clinical symptoms, serum thyroxine and TRAb, thyroid ultrasound, and orbital computed tomography formed the basis for the diagnoses. PBMCs were separated from around 9.1 ml of fresh peripheral blood using Ficoll-Paque density gradient centrifugation. Total RNA was extracted with Trizol reagent, and quality was checked on an Agilent 2100 Bioanalyzer.

The paper as a whole reports these results and caveats: In validation, the model predicted progression to ophthalmopathy a median of 6.5 months before onset, with around 70% sensitivity and 72.22% specificity. In cross-validation, a model built on a 13 V-J signature told ophthalmopathy apart from stable hyperthyroidism with 87.88% sensitivity and roughly 81% specificity, and in testing the same model reached 80%/75%. Sample size was not statistically predetermined, and blinding of investigators to group allocation was not performed. Most expanded thyroid clonotypes (frequency above 0.001) were also found in blood, which suggests that blood repertoires may mirror thyroid immune responses.

The source is a young woman with Graves' hyperthyroidism. Sequencing was carried out using blood. The rearranged segments are TRBV5-1 and TRBJ1-2, with no reliable assignment of the D segment. The CDR3 protein sequence reads: CATESLNGGYTF. Read as DNA, the sequence is TGCGCCACGGAGAGTTTGAACGGGGGCTACACCTTC.